This T cell receptor beta chain was profiled in a study of T cell responses to AZD1222 COVID-19 vaccine (dated by TCRdb to 2020 to 2023). The study in broad terms: TCR sequencing covered 233 trial participants: 207 given two doses of AZD1222 and 26 given two doses of MenACWY control vaccine. Trial participants were enrolled into age subgroups of 18-55, 56-69 and 70-plus years, which contained 148, 28 and 57 TCR-sequenced participants, respectively. General study outcomes and caveats: Conclusions about previously exposed vaccinees are limited, since just five to seven AZD1222 recipients were seropositive for SARS-CoV-2 at baseline. A significant rise in spike-specific TCR breadth and depth was observed after two AZD1222 doses relative to day 0 and relative to MenACWY recipients. Most participants were white British and females outnumbered males, and the authors suggested that clonal diversity may have been underestimated. Because no samples from the day 14 peak response were available, repertoires could be characterized only after the peak T cell response. CD4 TCRs associated with the vaccine covered the entire spike protein, and the dominant responses were in regions 160-218 and 743-854. In the small 56-69-year group, the increase in depth fell short of significance, most likely because of low power. Epitopes outside the regions mutated in the B.1.351 and B.1.1.7 variants were reportedly recognized by nearly half of the unique spike-specific TCRs.

The CDR3 regions of human TCRbeta chains were subjected to immunosequencing. The authors' pipeline ran thus. TCRs in the repertoires were compared against a reference library of SARS-CoV-2-specific TCRs that had been generated with the MIRA antigen-specificity platform. Breadth was defined as the fraction of unique TCRs that were SARS-CoV-2-associated, and depth was defined as the fraction of total T cells that were SARS-CoV-2-associated. Using the MIRA data, each spike-specific TCR was assigned both to the spike region to which the TCR was reactive and to a CD4 or CD8 class. Log10-transformed breadth and depth values were compared by one-way ANOVA with Sidak's multiple comparisons tests. The table comes from immuneACCESS by way of TCRdb, which keeps in-frame sequences with V and J called. Part of the clones is missing from these tables; in studies checked, under half for an unresolved V gene and the rest for unknown reasons. For V, J and clone size, that table is used; D and trimming come from the DNA. Recorded for this sample are 140,000 or so clones; 88% of them occurred a single time. The ten largest clones add up to approximately 5.6% of the sample.

With regard to this clone: Which antigen it targets is not known. No much larger clone is present one base from it, and per-base qualities are unavailable.

Interpreted using the paper, the time point label stands for: about 28 days (+/-7) after the second vaccine dose. This specimen's treatment or condition label, per the study, means: meningococcal conjugate vaccine given as trial control. Vaccinee samples came from UK trials COV001 and COV002, including a single-blind randomized controlled phase 2/3 trial of AZD1222 (ChAdOx1 nCoV-19) in healthy adults. Trial participant PBMC samples were collected at day 0 and day 28 after the second dose for TCRbeta chain sequencing. This clonotype originated in an adult who received the MenACWY meningococcal vaccine as a control. This sample comprised peripheral blood, obtained 28 days after the second dose of the MenACWY control vaccine.

The sequence in DNA is TGTGCCAGCAGCTTAACAGGGGCAAACACTGAAGCTTTCTTT. Translated, it reads CASSLTGANTEAFF. The chain joins TRBV9 to TRBJ1-1; a stretch of 7 junction bases matches TRBD1. CDR1 and CDR2, per the germline V gene, are SGDLS and YYNGEE. Trimming leaves V shorter by 4 bases and J shorter by 2 bases, with the junction holding 5 bases beyond the gene matches. Counted from cysteine to phenylalanine, this CDR3 has 14 amino acids. The kept DNA is CDR3 alone, 42 bases in frame from the first base. The CDR3, completed at both ends by the reference TRBV9 and TRBJ1-1 genes, gives the full variable domain DSGVTQTPKHLITATGQRVTLRCSPRSGDLSVYWYQQSLDQGLQFLIQYYNGEERAKGNILERFSAQQFPDLHSELNLSSLELGDSALYFCASSLTGANTEAFFGQGTRLTVV.